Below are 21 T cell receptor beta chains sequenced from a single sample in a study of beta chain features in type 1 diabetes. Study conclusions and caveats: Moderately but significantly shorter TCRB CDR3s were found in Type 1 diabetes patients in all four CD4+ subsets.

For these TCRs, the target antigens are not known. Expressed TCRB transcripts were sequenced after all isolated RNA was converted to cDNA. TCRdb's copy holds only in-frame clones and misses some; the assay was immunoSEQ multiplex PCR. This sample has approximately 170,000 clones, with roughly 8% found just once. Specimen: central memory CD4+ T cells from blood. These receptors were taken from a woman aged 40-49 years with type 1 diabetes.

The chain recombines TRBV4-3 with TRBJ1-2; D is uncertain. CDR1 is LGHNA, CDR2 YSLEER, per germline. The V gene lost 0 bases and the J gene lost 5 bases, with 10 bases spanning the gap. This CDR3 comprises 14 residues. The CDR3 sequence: CASSQDLTKYGYTF. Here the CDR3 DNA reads TGCGCCAGCAGCCAAGACCTAACGAAGTATGGCTACACCTTC.

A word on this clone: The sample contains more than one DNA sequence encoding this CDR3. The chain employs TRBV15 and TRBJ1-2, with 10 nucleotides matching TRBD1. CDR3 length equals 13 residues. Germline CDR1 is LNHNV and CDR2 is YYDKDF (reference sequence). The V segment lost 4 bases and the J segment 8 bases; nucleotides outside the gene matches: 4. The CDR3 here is CATSTGTGDGYTF. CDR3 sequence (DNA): TGTGCCACCAGCACCGGGACAGGGGACGGCTACACCTTC.

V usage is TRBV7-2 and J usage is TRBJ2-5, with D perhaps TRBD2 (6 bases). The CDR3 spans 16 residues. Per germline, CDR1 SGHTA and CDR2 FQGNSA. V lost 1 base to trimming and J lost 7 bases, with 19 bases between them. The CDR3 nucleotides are TGTGCCAGCAGCTTAGTGCCTATGGGGGGACCGGGGACCCAGTACTTC. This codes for CASSLVPMGGPGTQYF. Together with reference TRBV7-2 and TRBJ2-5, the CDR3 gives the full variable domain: GAGVSQSPSNKVTEKGKDVELRCDPISGHTALYWYRQSLGQGLEFLIYFQGNSAPDKSGLPSDRFSAERTGGSVSTLTIQRTQQEDSAVYLCASSLVPMGGPGTQYFGPGTRLLVL.

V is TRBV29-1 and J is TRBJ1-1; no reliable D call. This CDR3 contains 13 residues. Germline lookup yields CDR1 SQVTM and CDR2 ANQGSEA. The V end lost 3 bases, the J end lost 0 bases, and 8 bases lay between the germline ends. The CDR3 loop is CSVEEVMNTEAFF. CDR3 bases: TGCAGCGTTGAGGAGGTCATGAACACTGAAGCTTTCTTT.

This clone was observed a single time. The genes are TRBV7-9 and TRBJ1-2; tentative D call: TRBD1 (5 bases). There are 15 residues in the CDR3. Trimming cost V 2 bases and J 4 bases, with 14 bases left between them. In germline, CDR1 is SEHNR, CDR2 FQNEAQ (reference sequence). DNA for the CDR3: TGTGCCAGCAGCTTATCCCCAGGGCCTATCTATGGCTACACCTTC. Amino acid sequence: CASSLSPGPIYGYTF.

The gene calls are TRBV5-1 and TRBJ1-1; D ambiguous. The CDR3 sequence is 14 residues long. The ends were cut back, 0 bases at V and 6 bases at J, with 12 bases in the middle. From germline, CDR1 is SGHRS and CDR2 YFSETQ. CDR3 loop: CASSLEAGGAEAFF. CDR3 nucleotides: TGCGCCAGCAGCTTGGAGGCCGGAGGTGCTGAAGCTTTCTTT.

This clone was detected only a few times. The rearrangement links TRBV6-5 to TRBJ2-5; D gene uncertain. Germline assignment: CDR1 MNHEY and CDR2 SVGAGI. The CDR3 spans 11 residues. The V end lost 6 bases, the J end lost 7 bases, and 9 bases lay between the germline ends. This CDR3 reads CASSWLGTQYF. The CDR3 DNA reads TGTGCCAGCAGCTGGCTAGGGACCCAGTACTTC.

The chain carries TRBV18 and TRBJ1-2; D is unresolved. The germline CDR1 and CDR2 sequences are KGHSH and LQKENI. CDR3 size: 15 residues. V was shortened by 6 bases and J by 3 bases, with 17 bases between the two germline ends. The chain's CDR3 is CASSPDLKKDYGYTF. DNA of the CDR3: TGTGCCAGCTCTCCGGACTTAAAAAAGGACTATGGCTACACCTTC.

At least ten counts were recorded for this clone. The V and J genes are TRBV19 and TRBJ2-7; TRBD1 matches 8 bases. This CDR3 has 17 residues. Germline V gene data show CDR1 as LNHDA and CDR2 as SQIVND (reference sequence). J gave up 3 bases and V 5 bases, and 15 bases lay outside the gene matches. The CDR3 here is CASSPGGRRQGNYEQYF. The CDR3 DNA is TGTGCCAGTAGTCCTGGAGGTAGGAGACAGGGGAACTACGAGCAGTACTTC.

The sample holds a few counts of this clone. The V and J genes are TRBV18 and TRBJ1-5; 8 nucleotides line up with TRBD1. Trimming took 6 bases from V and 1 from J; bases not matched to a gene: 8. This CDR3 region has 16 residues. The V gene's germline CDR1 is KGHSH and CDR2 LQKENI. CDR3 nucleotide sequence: TGTGCCAGCTCGCCTGACAGGGGAGGCAGCAATCAGCCCCAGCATTTT. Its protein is CASSPDRGGSNQPQHF.

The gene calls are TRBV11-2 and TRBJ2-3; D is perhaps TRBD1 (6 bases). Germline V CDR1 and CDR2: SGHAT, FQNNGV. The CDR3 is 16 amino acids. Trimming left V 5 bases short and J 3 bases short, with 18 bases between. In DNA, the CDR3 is TGTGCCAGCAGCCAGGGGTCTAACTCACTAACAGATACGCAGTATTTT. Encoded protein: CASSQGSNSLTDTQYF.

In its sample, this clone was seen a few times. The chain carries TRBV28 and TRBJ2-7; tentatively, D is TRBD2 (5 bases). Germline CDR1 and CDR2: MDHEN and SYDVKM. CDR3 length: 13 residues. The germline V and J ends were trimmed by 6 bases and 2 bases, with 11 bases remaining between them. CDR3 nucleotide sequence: TGTGCCAGCAGCCCCGGGAAAACCTACGAGCAGTACTTC. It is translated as CASSPGKTYEQYF.

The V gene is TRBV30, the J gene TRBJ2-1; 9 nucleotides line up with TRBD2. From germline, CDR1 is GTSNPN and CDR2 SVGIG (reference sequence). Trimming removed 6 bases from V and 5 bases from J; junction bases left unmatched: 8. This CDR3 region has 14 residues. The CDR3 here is CACDLVAGDNEQFF. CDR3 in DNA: TGTGCCTGCGATCTGGTAGCGGGGGACAATGAGCAGTTCTTC.

Here the CDR3 DNA reads TGTGCCAGCTCACCAGCTAGCGGGAGTACAGATACGCAGTATTTT. Translated, it gives CASSPASGSTDTQYF. The gene calls are TRBV18 and TRBJ2-3, with 10 bases that match TRBD2. Trimming at V came to 2 bases and at J to 3 bases, leaving 2 bases not matched to a gene. CDR1 and CDR2 (germline): KGHSH, LQKENI. The CDR3 loop spans 15 amino acids.

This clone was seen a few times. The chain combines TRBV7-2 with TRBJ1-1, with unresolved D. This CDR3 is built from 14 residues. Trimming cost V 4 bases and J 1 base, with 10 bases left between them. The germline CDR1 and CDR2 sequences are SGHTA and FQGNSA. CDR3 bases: TGTGCCAGCAGCTCCGGGTCTGGGAACACTGAAGCTTTCTTT. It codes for CASSSGSGNTEAFF. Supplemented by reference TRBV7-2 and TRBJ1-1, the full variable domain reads GAGVSQSPSNKVTEKGKDVELRCDPISGHTALYWYRQSLGQGLEFLIYFQGNSAPDKSGLPSDRFSAERTGGSVSTLTIQRTQQEDSAVYLCASSSGSGNTEAFFGQGTRLTVV.

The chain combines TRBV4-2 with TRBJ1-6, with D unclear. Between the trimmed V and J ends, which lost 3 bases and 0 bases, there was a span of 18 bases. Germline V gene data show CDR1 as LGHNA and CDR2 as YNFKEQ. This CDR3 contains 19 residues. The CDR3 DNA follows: TGTGCCAGCAGCCATCCCAACTACACGGCTCGCTCCTATAATTCACCCCTCCACTTT. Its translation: CASSHPNYTARSYNSPLHF.

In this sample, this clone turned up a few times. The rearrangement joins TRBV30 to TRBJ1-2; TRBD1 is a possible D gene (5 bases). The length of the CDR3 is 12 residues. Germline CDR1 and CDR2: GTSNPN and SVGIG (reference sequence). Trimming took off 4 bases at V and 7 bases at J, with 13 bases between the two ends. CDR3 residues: CAWIQGTRGYTF. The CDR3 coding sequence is TGTGCCTGGATCCAGGGAACGCGTGGCTACACCTTC.

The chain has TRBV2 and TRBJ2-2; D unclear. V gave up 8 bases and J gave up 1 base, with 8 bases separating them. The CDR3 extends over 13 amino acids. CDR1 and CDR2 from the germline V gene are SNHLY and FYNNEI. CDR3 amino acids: CASEVQNTGELFF. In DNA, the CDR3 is TGTGCCAGCGAGGTCCAGAACACCGGGGAGCTGTTTTTT.

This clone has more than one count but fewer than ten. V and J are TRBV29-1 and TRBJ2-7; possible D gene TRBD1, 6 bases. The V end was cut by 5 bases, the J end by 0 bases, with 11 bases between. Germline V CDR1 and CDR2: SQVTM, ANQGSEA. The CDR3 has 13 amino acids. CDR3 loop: CSVLGALSYEQYF. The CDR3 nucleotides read TGCAGCGTTTTGGGGGCGCTCTCCTACGAGCAGTACTTC.

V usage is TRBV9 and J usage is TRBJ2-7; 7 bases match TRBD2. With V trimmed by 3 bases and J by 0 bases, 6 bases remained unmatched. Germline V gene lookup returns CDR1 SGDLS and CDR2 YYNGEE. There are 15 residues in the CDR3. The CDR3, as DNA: TGTGCCAGCAGCGCGACTAGCCTGAGCTCCTACGAGCAGTACTTC. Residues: CASSATSLSSYEQYF.

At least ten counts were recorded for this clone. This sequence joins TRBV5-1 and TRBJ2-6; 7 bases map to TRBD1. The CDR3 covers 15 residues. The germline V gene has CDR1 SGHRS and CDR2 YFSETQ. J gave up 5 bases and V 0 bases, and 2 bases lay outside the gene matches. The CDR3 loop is CASSLEGARANVLTF. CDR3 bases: TGCGCCAGCAGCTTGGAGGGGGCTAGGGCCAACGTCCTGACTTTC.